This TCR beta chain was sequenced for a study of blood T cells in healthy people across ages. As for the study in general: Every two T cells gave about one barcoded beta molecule via template switching.

Donation came from healthy Caucasian individuals in Russia who were aged about 6 to 100. Next came a second PCR, run for about 7 to 12 cycles, which used a sample-barcoded 5' primer along with a J-beta primer mix. TCRdb reprocessed the 5' RACE reads via MiXCR and lists one record per CDR3 protein. Among about 720,000 distinct CDR3 sequences listed, about 24% were seen once. Trimming left V 3 bases short and J 0 bases short, with 12 bases between. Germline-derived CDR1 and CDR2 are KGHSH and LQKENI. The CDR3 sequence is 15 residues long. The source is a man aged 70 or older in good health. Sequencing was performed on blood. The rearrangement links TRBV18 to TRBJ2-7; no firm D call. The CDR3 sequence is CASSPTGQSSYEQYF. The CDR3 DNA reads as TGTGCCAGCTCACCCACGGGCCAAAGCTCCTACGAGCAGTACTTC.